This is a list of T cell receptor beta chains from one sample in a study of neurological immune-mediated disorders. TCRdb re-called the 5' RACE reads through MiXCR, storing one row per CDR3 protein. The repertoire holds approximately 100,000 distinct CDR3 sequences, with approximately 11% as singletons. Sequencing used PBMCs. These receptors all stem from a female donor with HTLV-1-associated myelopathy (HAM/TSP). CDR3s include the opening cysteine and the closing phenylalanine or tryptophan. Expanded clones are given a class, and other clones once, few, many or no size at all.

CDR3 protein: CASSFSQDNEQFF
CDR3 length: 13
V gene: TRBV7-2
clone size: many

CDR3 protein: CASSVEPTRQGGTDTQYF
CDR3 length: 18
V gene: TRBV9
clone size: many

CDR3 protein: CASSLGGTGAYGYTF
CDR3 length: 15
V gene: TRBV5-1
clone size: -

CDR3 protein: CASSLTGEGTEAFF
CDR3 length: 14
V gene: TRBV5-1
clone size: many

CDR3 protein: CASSPGTGDFDIQYF
CDR3 length: 15
V gene: TRBV9
clone size: many

CDR3 protein: CASRTGSTDTQYF
CDR3 length: 13
V gene: TRBV5-1
clone size: many

CDR3 protein: CASTPEQLTGELFF
CDR3 length: 14
V gene: TRBV7-9
clone size: -

CDR3 protein: CSSSFDMGGGTEPYEQYF
CDR3 length: 18
V gene: TRBV5-1
clone size: -

CDR3 protein: CASSLEGNDNQPQHF
CDR3 length: 15
V gene: TRBV5-1
clone size: many

CDR3 protein: CASSLRTAGEGGELFF
CDR3 length: 16
V gene: TRBV14
clone size: -

CDR3 protein: CASSRGGVGNYEQYF
CDR3 length: 15
V gene: TRBV2
clone size: many

CDR3 protein: CASSVRLAGITDTQYF
CDR3 length: 16
V gene: TRBV9
clone size: few

CDR3 protein: CASSLKYTGELFF
CDR3 length: 13
V gene: TRBV28
clone size: -

CDR3 protein: CASSQFTSGGTGPVYNEQFF
CDR3 length: 20
V gene: TRBV4-1
clone size: many

CDR3 protein: CASSFSWGATDTQYF
CDR3 length: 15
V gene: TRBV7-2
clone size: many

CDR3 protein: CSARWEDTQYF
CDR3 length: 11
V gene: TRBV20-1
clone size: many

CDR3 protein: CSARDPGTGYSDTQYF
CDR3 length: 16
V gene: TRBV20-1
clone size: many

CDR3 protein: CASSVTGGGEQFF
CDR3 length: 13
V gene: TRBV6-1
clone size: many

CDR3 protein: CASSYAGQNTEAFF
CDR3 length: 14
V gene: TRBV11-2
clone size: many

CDR3 protein: CASNPSEGINIQYF
CDR3 length: 14
V gene: TRBV7-9
clone size: many

CDR3 protein: CASSLAGRGRSPDTQYF
CDR3 length: 17
V gene: TRBV5-6
clone size: many

CDR3 protein: CASRLAGTDTQYF
CDR3 length: 13
V gene: TRBV11-2
clone size: -

CDR3 protein: CASSPPGQGVGTQYF
CDR3 length: 15
V gene: TRBV12-3/TRBV12-4
clone size: -

CDR3 protein: CASSYAMGDNSYEQYF
CDR3 length: 16
V gene: TRBV7-8
clone size: -

CDR3 protein: CASSFRRGSSYEQYF
CDR3 length: 15
V gene: TRBV12-3/TRBV12-4
clone size: many

CDR3 protein: CASSSTGGLQETQYF
CDR3 length: 15
V gene: TRBV5-1
clone size: many

CDR3 protein: CASSATGSNEQFF
CDR3 length: 13
V gene: TRBV9
clone size: many

CDR3 protein: CASSLGTGRGGKINEQFF
CDR3 length: 18
V gene: TRBV5-6
clone size: many

CDR3 protein: CASSQVLAGTDTQYF
CDR3 length: 15
V gene: TRBV4-2
clone size: many

CDR3 protein: CASSVDGLNYGYTF
CDR3 length: 14
V gene: TRBV9
clone size: many

CDR3 protein: CASSLIAGSDTQYF
CDR3 length: 14
V gene: TRBV5-6
clone size: many

CDR3 protein: CASSVGTGSREQYF
CDR3 length: 14
V gene: TRBV9
clone size: many

CDR3 protein: CSATRTGTSTDTQYF
CDR3 length: 15
V gene: TRBV20-1
clone size: many

CDR3 protein: CASSPGTETTRGEKLFF
CDR3 length: 17
V gene: TRBV5-8
clone size: many

CDR3 protein: CASSLARHTTDTQYF
CDR3 length: 15
V gene: TRBV5-1
clone size: -

CDR3 protein: CASSRTGAGNTGELFF
CDR3 length: 16
V gene: TRBV7-9
clone size: many

CDR3 protein: CASRGDPSGGFSGANVLTF
CDR3 length: 19
V gene: TRBV5-1
clone size: many

CDR3 protein: CASSQTRTLNTGELFF
CDR3 length: 16
V gene: TRBV7-9
clone size: many

CDR3 protein: CASSLVPSGINTGELFF
CDR3 length: 17
V gene: TRBV5-1
clone size: many

CDR3 protein: CASSFSGGSLSYEQYF
CDR3 length: 16
V gene: TRBV5-1
clone size: medium-sized

CDR3 protein: CSARGTGNTGELFF
CDR3 length: 14
V gene: TRBV20-1
clone size: medium-sized

CDR3 protein: CSSSLDPGGVRDNEQFF
CDR3 length: 17
V gene: TRBV7-2
clone size: once

CDR3 protein: CASSVSGGGETQYF
CDR3 length: 14
V gene: TRBV9
clone size: many

CDR3 protein: CASSRTSGGQETQYF
CDR3 length: 15
V gene: TRBV4-2
clone size: many

CDR3 protein: CASSLVQGSNEQFF
CDR3 length: 14
V gene: TRBV5-1
clone size: many

CDR3 protein: CASSLGQGLNTEAFF
CDR3 length: 15
V gene: TRBV5-1
clone size: many